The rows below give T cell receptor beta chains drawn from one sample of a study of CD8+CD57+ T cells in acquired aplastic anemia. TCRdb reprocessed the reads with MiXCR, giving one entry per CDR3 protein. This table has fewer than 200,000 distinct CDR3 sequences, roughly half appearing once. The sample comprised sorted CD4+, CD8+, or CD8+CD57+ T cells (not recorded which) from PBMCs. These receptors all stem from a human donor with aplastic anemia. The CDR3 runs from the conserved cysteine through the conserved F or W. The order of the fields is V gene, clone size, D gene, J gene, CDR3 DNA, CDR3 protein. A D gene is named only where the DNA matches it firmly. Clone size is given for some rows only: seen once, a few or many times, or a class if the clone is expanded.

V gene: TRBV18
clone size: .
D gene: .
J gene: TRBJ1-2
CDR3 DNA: TGTGCCAGCTCGGTGGGGACGTCCTATGGCTACACCTTC
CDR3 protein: CASSVGTSYGYTF

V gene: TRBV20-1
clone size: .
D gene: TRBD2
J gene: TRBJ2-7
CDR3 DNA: TGCAGTGCCGGACTAGCGGGAGATCCCTACGAGCAGTACTTC
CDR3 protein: CSAGLAGDPYEQYF

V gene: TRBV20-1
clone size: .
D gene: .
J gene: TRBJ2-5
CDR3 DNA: TGCAGTGCCGGAGGCCTTAGGGGAGAGACCCAGTACTTC
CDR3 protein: CSAGGLRGETQYF

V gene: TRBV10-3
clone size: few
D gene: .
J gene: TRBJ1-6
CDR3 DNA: TGTGCCATCAGTGAGGGCGGTCCTAATTCACCCCTCCACTTT
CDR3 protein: CAISEGGPNSPLHF

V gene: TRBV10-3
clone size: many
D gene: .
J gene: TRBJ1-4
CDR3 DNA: TGTGCCATCAGTGAAGGGATAACTAATGAAAAACTGTTTTTT
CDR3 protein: CAISEGITNEKLFF

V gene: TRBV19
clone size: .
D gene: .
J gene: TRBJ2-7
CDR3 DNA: TGTGCCAGTAGCATCGGACACAAAGCCGTCTTC
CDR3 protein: CASSIGHKAVF

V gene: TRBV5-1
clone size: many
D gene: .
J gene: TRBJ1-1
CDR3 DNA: TGCGCCAGCAGCTTAACAGGGCGCACTGAAGCTTTCTTT
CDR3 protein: CASSLTGRTEAFF

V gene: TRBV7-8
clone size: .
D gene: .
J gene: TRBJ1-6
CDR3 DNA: TGTGCCAGCACCCCGTATAGGGCAAATTCACCCCTCCACTTT
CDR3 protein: CASTPYRANSPLHF

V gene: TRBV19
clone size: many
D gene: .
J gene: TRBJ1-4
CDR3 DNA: TGTGCCAGTAGTAACGCCTTGGGATCAACTAATGAAAAACTGTTTTTT
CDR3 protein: CASSNALGSTNEKLFF

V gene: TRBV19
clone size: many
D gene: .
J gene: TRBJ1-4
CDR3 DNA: TGTGCCAGTAGTACGTACACTACCGCTAATGAAAAACTGTTTTTT
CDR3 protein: CASSTYTTANEKLFF

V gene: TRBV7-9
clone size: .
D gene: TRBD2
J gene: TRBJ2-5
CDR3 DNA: TGTGCCAGCAGCTCCGCTGGGAGGGGACAAGAGACCCAGTACTTC
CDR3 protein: CASSSAGRGQETQYF

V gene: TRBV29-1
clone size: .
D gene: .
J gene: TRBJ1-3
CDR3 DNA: TGCAGCGTTGGCAGCTCTGGAAACACCATATATTTT
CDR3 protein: CSVGSSGNTIYF

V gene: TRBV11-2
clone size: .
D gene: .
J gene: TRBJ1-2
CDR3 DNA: TGTGCCAGCAGCTTAGATCAGGTTGGGGGCTACACCTTC
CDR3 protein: CASSLDQVGGYTF

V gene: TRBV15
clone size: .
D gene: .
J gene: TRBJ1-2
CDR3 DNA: TGTGCCACCAGCAGAGAGGCCCTAGGTATAGGCTACACCTTC
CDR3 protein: CATSREALGIGYTF

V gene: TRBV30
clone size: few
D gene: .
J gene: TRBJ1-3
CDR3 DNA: TGTGCCTGGGGACACTCTGGAAACACCATATATTTT
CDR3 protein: CAWGHSGNTIYF

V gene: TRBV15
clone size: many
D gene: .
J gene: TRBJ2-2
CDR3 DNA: TGTGCCACCAGCATCCCCGGGGAGCTGTTTTTT
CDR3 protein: CATSIPGELFF

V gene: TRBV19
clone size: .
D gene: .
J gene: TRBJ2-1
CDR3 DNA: TGTGCCAGTAGTATGGGCGCCCTGTCCTACAATGAGCAGTTCTTC
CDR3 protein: CASSMGALSYNEQFF

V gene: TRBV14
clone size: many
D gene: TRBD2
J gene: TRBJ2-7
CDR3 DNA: TGTGCCAGCAGCCAAGTTACGGGGGGTATAGACGAGCAGTACTTC
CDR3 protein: CASSQVTGGIDEQYF

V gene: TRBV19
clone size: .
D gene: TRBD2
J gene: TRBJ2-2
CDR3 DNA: TGTGCCAGTAGTAGAGCGGGAGAAGTCACTGGGGAGCTGTTTTTT
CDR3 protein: CASSRAGEVTGELFF

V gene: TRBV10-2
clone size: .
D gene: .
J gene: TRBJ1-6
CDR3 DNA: TGCGCCAGCAGAGACCTCAAAGGGAGCTCCTATAATTCACCCCTCCACTTT
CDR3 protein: CASRDLKGSSYNSPLHF

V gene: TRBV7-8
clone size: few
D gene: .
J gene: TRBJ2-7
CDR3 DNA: TGTGCCAGCAGCTTAGCGACGCGGCCAAGCTCCTACGAGCAGTACTTC
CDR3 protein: CASSLATRPSSYEQYF

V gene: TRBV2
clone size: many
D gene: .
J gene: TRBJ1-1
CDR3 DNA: TGTGCCAGCAGTGAGGTACGAGAAGCTTTCTTT
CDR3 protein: CASSEVREAFF

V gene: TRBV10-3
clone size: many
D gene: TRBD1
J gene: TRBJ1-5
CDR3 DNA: TGTGCCATCAGCCTCCAGGGGGGCAATCAGCCCCAGCATTTT
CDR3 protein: CAISLQGGNQPQHF

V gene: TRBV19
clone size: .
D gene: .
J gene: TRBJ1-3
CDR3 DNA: TGTGCCAGTAGTCACCTGACCTCCGGAAACACCATATGTTTT
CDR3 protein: CASSHLTSGNTICF

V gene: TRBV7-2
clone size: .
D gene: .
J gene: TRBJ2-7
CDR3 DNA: TGTGCCAGCAGCTCGCAGGGACGGCAGTACTTC
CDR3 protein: CASSSQGRQYF

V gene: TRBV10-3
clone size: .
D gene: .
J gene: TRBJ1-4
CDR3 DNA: TGTGCCATCAGTGACAGGACAGCAACTAATGAAAAACTGTTTTTT
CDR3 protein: CAISDRTATNEKLFF

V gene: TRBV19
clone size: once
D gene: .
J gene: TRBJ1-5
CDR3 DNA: TGTGCCAGTAGTAGTCAGGGGTTAGGCAATCAGCCCCAGCATTTT
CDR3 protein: CASSSQGLGNQPQHF

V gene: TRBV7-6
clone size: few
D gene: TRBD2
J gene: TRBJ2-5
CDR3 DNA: TGTGCCAGCAGCTATAGCGGGGGGGCGTATGAGACCCAGTACTTC
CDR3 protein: CASSYSGGAYETQYF

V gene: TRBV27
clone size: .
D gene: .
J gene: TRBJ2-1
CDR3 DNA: TGTGCCAGCAGACGGGACTCCCAGTCCTACAATGAGCAGTTCTTC
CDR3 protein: CASRRDSQSYNEQFF

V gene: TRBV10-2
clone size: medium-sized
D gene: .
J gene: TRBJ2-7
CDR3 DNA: TGCGCCAGCAGTGAGTCGGCTCGGGGAATTGAGTTC
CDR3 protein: CASSESARGIEF

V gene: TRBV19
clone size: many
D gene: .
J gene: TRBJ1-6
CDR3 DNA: TGTGCCAGTCCAAATCGGGGGGCTGAGGGTTCACCCCTCCACTTT
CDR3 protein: CASPNRGAEGSPLHF

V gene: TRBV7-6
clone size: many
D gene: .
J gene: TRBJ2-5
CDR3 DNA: TGTGCCAGCAGCTTAGGGGCGGGGGCTGGGGAGACCCAGTACTTC
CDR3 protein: CASSLGAGAGETQYF

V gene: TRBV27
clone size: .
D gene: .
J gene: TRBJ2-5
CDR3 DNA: TGTGCCAGCAGCCCTTGGGGGCCCGAGACCCAGTACTTC
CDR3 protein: CASSPWGPETQYF

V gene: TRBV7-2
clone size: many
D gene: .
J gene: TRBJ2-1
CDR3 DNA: TGTGCCAGCAGCTTATGGGGAAATGAGCAGTTCTTC
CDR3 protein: CASSLWGNEQFF

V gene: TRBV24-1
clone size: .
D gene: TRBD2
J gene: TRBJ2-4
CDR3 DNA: TGTGCCACCTCCGCGGGGGGCCTAACCAAAAACATTCAGTACTTC
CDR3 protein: CATSAGGLTKNIQYF

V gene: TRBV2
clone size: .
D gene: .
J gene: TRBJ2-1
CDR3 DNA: TGTGCCAGCAGTATTCCTAGCGATACCTACAATGAGCAGTTCTTC
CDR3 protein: CASSIPSDTYNEQFF

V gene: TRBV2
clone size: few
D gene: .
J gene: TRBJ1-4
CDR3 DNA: TGTGCCAGCAGTTCAGACAGGTCTAATGAAAAACTGTTTTTT
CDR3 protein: CASSSDRSNEKLFF

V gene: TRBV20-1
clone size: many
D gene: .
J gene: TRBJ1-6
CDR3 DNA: TGCAGTGCTAGAGAGGGGGGTACAGGGTTAAATAATTCACCCCTCCACTTT
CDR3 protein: CSAREGGTGLNNSPLHF

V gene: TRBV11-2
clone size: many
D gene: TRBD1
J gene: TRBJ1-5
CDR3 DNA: TGTGCCAGCAGCCCGGACAGGGCCCTGCCCCAGCATTTT
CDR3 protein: CASSPDRALPQHF

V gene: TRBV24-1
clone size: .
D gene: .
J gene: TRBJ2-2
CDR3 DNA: TGTGCCACCAGTGATTCAGGGTTGGCCGGGGAGCTGTTTTTT
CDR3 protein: CATSDSGLAGELFF

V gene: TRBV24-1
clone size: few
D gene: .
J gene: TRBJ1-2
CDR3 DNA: TGTGCCACCAGTGTCCAGGGCTATGGCTACACCTTC
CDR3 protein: CATSVQGYGYTF

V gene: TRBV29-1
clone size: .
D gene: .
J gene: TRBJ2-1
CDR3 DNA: TGCAGCGTCCGACAGGATCCGTACAATGAGCAGTTCTTC
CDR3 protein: CSVRQDPYNEQFF

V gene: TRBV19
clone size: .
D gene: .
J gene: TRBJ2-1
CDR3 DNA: TGTGCCAGTAGTATAGATAGCACCTTCTCCTACAATGGGCAGTTCTTC
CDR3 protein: CASSIDSTFSYNGQFF

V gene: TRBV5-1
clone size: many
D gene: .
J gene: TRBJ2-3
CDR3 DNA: TGCGCCAGCAGTTTATATGGGGCTAGCACAGATACGCAGTATTTT
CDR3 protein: CASSLYGASTDTQYF

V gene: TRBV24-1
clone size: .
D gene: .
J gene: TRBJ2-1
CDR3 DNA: TGTGCCACCAGTTTAGCGCAGAGCTCCTACAATGAGCAGTTCTTC
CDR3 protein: CATSLAQSSYNEQFF

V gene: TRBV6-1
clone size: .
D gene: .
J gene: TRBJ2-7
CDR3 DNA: TGTGCCAGCAGATTACAGGATGCCGGGTTGGAGCAGTACTTC
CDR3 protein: CASRLQDAGLEQYF

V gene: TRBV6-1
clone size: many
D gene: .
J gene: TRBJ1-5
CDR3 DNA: TGTGCCAGCAGTCCTGACGGGCGCGGGAATCAGCCCCAGCATTTT
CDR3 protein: CASSPDGRGNQPQHF

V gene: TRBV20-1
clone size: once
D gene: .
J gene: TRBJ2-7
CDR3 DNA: TGCAGTGCTAGACCGGACACCTACGAGCGGTACTTC
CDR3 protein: CSARPDTYERYF

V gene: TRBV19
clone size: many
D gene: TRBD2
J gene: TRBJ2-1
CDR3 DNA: TGTGCCAGTAGTATAGGGGGGGGGTACAATGAGCAGTTCTTC
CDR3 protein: CASSIGGGYNEQFF

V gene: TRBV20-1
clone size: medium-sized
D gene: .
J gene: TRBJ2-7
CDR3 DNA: TGCAGTGCTAGACGGACAGCAGCCTACGAGCAGTACTTC
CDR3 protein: CSARRTAAYEQYF

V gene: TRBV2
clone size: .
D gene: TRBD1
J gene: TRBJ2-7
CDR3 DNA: TGTGCCGTAGCCGCCCGGGACAGGCGAATCCGGCAGTACTTC
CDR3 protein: CAVAARDRRIRQYF

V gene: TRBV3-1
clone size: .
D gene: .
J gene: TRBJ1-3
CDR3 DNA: TGTGCCAGCAGCCCCTTTGAGAGCTCTGGAAACACCATATATTTT
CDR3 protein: CASSPFESSGNTIYF

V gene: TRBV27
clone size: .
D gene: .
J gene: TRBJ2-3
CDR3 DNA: TGTGCCAGCAGTTCCGCCAGATACACAGATACGCAGTATTTT
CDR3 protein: CASSSARYTDTQYF

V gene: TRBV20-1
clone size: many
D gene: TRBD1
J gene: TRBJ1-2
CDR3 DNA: TGCAGTGTCAAGACAGGGGGGGACTATGGCTACACCTTC
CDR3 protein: CSVKTGGDYGYTF

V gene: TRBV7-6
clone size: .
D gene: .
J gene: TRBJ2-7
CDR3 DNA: TGTGCCAGCAGCTTAGCCCAGGGTACAAACTACGAGCAGTACTTC
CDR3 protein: CASSLAQGTNYEQYF

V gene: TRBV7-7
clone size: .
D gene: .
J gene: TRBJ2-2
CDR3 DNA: TGTGCCAGCAGCTCCCGGAGGGAATCCGGGGAGCTGTTTTTT
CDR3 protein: CASSSRRESGELFF

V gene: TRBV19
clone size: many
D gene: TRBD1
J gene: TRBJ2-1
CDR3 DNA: TGTGCCAGTAGTATCGCCAGGCCAGGGACAGTCCTTAGGAACAATGAGCAGTTCTTC
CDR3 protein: CASSIARPGTVLRNNEQFF

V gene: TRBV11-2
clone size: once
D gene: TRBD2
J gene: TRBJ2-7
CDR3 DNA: TGTGCCAGCAGCTTTCGGACTAGCGGGAGGGCCGCAGGGTACGAGCAGTACTTC
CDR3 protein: CASSFRTSGRAAGYEQYF

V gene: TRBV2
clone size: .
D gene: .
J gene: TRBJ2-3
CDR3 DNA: TGCAGTGCTAAAGCAGTACGGGGAGATACGCAGTATTTT
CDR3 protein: CSAKAVRGDTQYF